The 12 T cell receptor beta chains presented below share a single source sample, sequenced in a study of spatial heterogeneity in lung cancer. Notes on the study in general: Higher tumor mutation counts went along with higher counts of expanded intratumoral alpha and beta TCRs.

For these TCRs, the target antigens are not known. TCRdb fed the 5' RACE reads into MiXCR, producing one record per CDR3 protein. The table records around 6,000 distinct CDR3 sequences, roughly 16% of them present only once. Stated time point: sample taken at primary tumor resection. The starting material was lung tumor tissue, obtained at surgery. The receptors originated from a male donor with early-stage non-small cell lung cancer.

Within the sample, this clonotype is medium-sized (0.01 to 0.1%). This beta chain slipped into a library made for alpha chains as a stray read, so its size is not meaningful. As DNA, the CDR3 is TGTGCCAGCAGCTTAAACGGGCGTGCGGCTTTCTTT. Amino acid sequence: CASSLNGRAAFF. This rearrangement joins TRBV11-2 to TRBJ1-1; no reliable D call. Germline lookup yields CDR1 SGHAT and CDR2 FQNNGV. V was cut by 2 bases and J by 11 bases, with 12 bases left in between. This CDR3 is built from 12 residues. Full variable domain (missing parts from reference TRBV11-2 and TRBJ1-1): EAGVAQSPRYKIIEKRQSVAFWCNPISGHATLYWYQQILGQGPKLLIQFQNNGVVDDSQLPKDRFSAERLKGVDSTLKIQPAKLEDSAVYLCASSLNGRAAFFGQGTRLTVV.

This clonotype is medium-sized in the sample. This beta chain slipped into a library made for alpha chains as a stray read, so its size is not meaningful. The chain couples TRBV7-3 to TRBJ2-3; 8 bases align to TRBD2. This CDR3 spans 15 amino acids. Germline CDR1 SGHTA, CDR2 FQGTGA. V shed 2 bases, J shed 6 bases, and the junction held 7 bases outside the gene matches. The CDR3 protein is CASSLGTRPPDTQYF. As DNA, the CDR3 is TGTGCCAGCAGCTTAGGGACTAGGCCTCCGGATACGCAGTATTTT.

By its share, this clonotype is medium-sized. This beta chain is off target for a library built for alpha chains, so its abundance means little. This sequence joins TRBV5-1 and TRBJ2-1; D could derive from TRBD1 or TRBD2 (6 bases each). The CDR3 consists of 15 residues. V was cut by 4 bases and J by 0 bases, with 11 bases left in between. Germline V gene lookup returns CDR1 SGHRS and CDR2 YFSETQ. CDR3: CASSAGHNSYNEQFF. The CDR3 nucleotides are TGCGCCAGCAGCGCGGGACACAACTCCTACAATGAGCAGTTCTTC.

In this sample, this clonotype is medium-sized. This beta chain slipped into a library made for alpha chains as a stray read, so its size is not meaningful. The chain combines TRBV6-2 or TRBV6-3 with TRBJ1-5; 9 nucleotides match TRBD1. The CDR3 is made up of 14 amino acids. J lost 6 bases, V lost 10 bases, and 10 bases had no gene match. The V gene's germline CDR1 is MNHEY and CDR2 SVGEGT. CDR3 nucleotide sequence: TGTGCCACCAACAGGGGGCTTGGCGGTCAGCCCCAGCATTTT. Protein product: CATNRGLGGQPQHF.

By sample share, this clonotype is medium-sized (0.01 to 0.1%). This beta chain is a stray read from a library made for alpha chains; its abundance is not meaningful. V is TRBV18 and J is TRBJ2-2; maybe TRBD1 (6 bases). Deletions cut 3 bases from V and 4 bases from J, with 12 bases between. Germline lookup yields CDR1 KGHSH and CDR2 LQKENI. This CDR3 has 15 amino acids. This CDR3 reads CASSPFDRTTGELFF. DNA of the CDR3: TGTGCCAGCTCACCGTTCGACAGGACCACCGGGGAGCTGTTTTTT.

This clonotype is termed medium-sized. This beta chain is an off-target read within a library intended for alpha chains, so its frequency means little. This rearrangement joins TRBV5-6 to TRBJ2-7; 8 bases fit TRBD1. Per the germline V gene, CDR1 is SGHDT and CDR2 is YYEEEE. V lost 4 bases to trimming and J lost 0 bases; unmatched junction nucleotides: 9. The CDR3 consists of 16 residues. CDR3 sequence: CASSAGQGLLSYEQYF. The CDR3 bases are TGTGCCAGCAGCGCCGGACAGGGACTCCTCTCCTACGAGCAGTACTTC.

This clonotype was counted ten times or more. The library was built for alpha chains, so this beta chain is an off-target read and its size means little. This chain connects TRBV11-2 to TRBJ1-6; TRBD1 aligns across 9 bases. CDR1 is SGHAT and CDR2 is FQNNGV in the germline V gene. The V gene end was trimmed by 5 bases and the J gene end by 9 bases; junction bases not matched to a gene: 5. The CDR3 is made up of 14 amino acids. The CDR3 is CASSLGTGSSPLHF. In DNA, the CDR3 is TGTGCCAGCAGCCTGGGGACAGGGTCTTCACCCCTCCACTTT.

As concerns this clonotype: This beta chain lies outside the target of a library built for alpha chains; its clone size means little. The chain couples TRBV10-3 to TRBJ2-1, with D possibly matching TRBD2 (5 bases). Germline CDR1 is ENHRY and CDR2 is SYGVKD. Trimming shortened V by 6 bases and J by 4 bases, and 16 bases separated the two germline ends. There are 15 residues in the CDR3. The CDR3 sequence: CAIRGSAGTYNEQFF. Here the CDR3 DNA reads TGTGCCATCAGGGGCAGCGCGGGTACTTACAATGAGCAGTTCTTC.

This clonotype is categorized as medium-sized (0.01 to 0.1%). A library made for alpha chains picked up this beta chain off target, so its size means little. The CDR3 DNA sequence: TGTGCCATCGCCCAGGGCGGGGGAAGCACAGATACGCAGTATTTT. Its protein product is CAIAQGGGSTDTQYF. This chain links TRBV10-3 with TRBJ2-3; 7 nucleotides match TRBD2. With V trimmed by 8 bases and J by 0 bases, 8 bases remained unmatched. The CDR3 runs to 15 residues. In germline, CDR1 is ENHRY, CDR2 SYGVKD.

By frequency in the sample, this clonotype is medium-sized. This beta chain lies outside the target of a library built for alpha chains; its clone size means little. V gene TRBV9 combines with J gene TRBJ2-7; D call uncertain. Trimming left V 4 bases short and J 6 bases short, with 17 bases between. The CDR3 spans 14 residues. CDR1 is SGDLS and CDR2 is YYNGEE in the germline V gene. The CDR3 sequence: CASSPAVGLGEQYF. Here the CDR3 DNA reads TGTGCCAGCAGCCCCGCAGTAGGTTTGGGCGAGCAGTACTTC.

By frequency in the sample, this clonotype is medium-sized. A library prepared for alpha chains yielded this beta chain as an off-target read; its size is of little meaning. The chain recombines TRBV12-5 with TRBJ2-1; no reliable D call. CDR3 length: 12 amino acids. V was pared by 1 base and J by 5 bases, with 3 bases between. The germline V gene has CDR1 LGHNT and CDR2 FRNRAP. CDR3 DNA: TGTGCTAGTGGTTTGGGCAACAATGAGCAGTTCTTC. Protein: CASGLGNNEQFF.

This clonotype was observed many times. The library was prepared for alpha chains; this beta chain is a stray read, so its frequency means little. The chain carries TRBV11-2 and TRBJ2-1, with a possible D match to TRBD2 (6 bases). Germline CDR1 reads SGHAT; CDR2 reads FQNNGV. The CDR3 totals 17 residues. V lost 4 bases and J lost 0, with 16 bases in between. The CDR3 DNA sequence: TGTGCCAGCAGCTCTACCAGGGACTTGAGCTCCTACAATGAGCAGTTCTTC. Amino acids: CASSSTRDLSSYNEQFF.